This T cell receptor beta chain was sequenced during a study of beta chain features in type 1 diabetes. Study details: Investigators examined around 110 million sorted cells across all samples.

cDNA synthesis used the whole RNA isolate, giving expressed TCRB sequences. The data were produced by immunoSEQ multiplex PCR, yet TCRdb's version contains in-frame clones alone and is incomplete. The sample lists over 20,000 clones, more than 45% occurring once. About this clone: Its antigen is currently unknown.

V lost 1 base and J 5 bases, leaving 17 bases between the germline ends. The CDR3 covers 16 residues. CDR1 and CDR2 from the germline V gene are SGHTA and FQGNSA. Regarding the study as a whole: Patients with type 1 diabetes carried fewer insertions and had more deletions at their VDJ junctions. Moderately but significantly shorter TCRB CDR3s were found in Type 1 diabetes patients in all four CD4+ subsets. The naive, central memory and Treg TCRB repertoires looked more alike in patients than they did in healthy donors. Whatever favoring of shorter templates PCR might show would apply equally to patients and controls.

Sequenced sample: stem cell memory CD4+ T cells from blood. The sequence came from a man aged 18 to 30 with type 1 diabetes. V and J are TRBV7-2 and TRBJ2-5; a possible D gene is TRBD1 (5 bases). The CDR3 DNA reads TGTGCCAGCAGCTTAGGTGGGGCAGGGATGATGGAGACCCAGTACTTC. This sequence encodes CASSLGGAGMMETQYF.